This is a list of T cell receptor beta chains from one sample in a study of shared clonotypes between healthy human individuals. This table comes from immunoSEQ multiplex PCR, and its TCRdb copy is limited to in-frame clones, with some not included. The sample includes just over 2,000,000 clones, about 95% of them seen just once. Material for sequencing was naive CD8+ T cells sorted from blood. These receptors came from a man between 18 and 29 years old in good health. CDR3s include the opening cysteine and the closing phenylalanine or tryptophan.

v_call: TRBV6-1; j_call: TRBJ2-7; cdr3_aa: CASSEARLAGAGDPYEQYF
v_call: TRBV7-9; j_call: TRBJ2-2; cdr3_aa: CASSLGPGENTGELFF
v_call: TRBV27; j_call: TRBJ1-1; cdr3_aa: CASSLTPAGTEAFF
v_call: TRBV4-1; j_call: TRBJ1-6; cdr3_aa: CASSQDSGQGKSPLHF
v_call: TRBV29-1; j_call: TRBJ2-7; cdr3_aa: CSVAEVYEQYF
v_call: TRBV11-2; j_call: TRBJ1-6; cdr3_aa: CASSPYPGTASNSPLHF
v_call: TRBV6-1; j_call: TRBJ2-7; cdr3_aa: CASSALGWLAGDPNYEQYF
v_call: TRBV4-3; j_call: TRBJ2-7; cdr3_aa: CASSLMNSGYEQYF
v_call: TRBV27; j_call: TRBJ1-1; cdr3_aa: CASSLTGQEDTEAFF
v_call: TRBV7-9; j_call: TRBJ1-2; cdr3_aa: CASSFIGQGFYGYTF
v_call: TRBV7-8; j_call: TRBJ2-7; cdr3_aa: CASSFRPDYEQYF
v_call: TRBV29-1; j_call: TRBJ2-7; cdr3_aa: CSVVNGQGRYEQYF
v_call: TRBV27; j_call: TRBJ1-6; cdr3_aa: CASSWAGTSPLHF
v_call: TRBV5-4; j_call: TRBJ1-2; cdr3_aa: CASSFIGADYGYTF
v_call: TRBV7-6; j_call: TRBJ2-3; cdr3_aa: CASSSGPTDTQYF
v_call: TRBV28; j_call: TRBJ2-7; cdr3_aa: CASSPRGSYEQYF
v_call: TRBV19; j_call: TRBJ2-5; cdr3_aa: CASSIGGTGDQETQYF
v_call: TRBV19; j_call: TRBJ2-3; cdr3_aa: CASAPGHTSTDTQYF
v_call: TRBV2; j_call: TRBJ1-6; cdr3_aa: CARTSPYSGSPLHF
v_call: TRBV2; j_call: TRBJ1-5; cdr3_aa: CASSEPGNQPQHF
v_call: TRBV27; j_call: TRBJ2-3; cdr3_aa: CASSRWIQDTQYF
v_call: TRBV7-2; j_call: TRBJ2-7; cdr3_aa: CASSLGDPYEQYF
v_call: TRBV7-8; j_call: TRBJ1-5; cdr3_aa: CASSLGGPVIHF
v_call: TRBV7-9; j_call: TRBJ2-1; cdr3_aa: CASSLGWTGYNEQFF
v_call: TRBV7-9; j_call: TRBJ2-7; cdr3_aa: CASSLGQLEQYF
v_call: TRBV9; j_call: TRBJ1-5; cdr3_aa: CASSVGSNSNQPQHF
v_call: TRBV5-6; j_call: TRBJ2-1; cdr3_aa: CASGTASFPYNEQFF
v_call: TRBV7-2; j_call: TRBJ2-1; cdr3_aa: CASSTRLAGSSYNEQFF
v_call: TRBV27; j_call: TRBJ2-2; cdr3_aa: CASSLTGGELFF
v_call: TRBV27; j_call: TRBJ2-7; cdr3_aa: CASSPVSPTGPSEQYF
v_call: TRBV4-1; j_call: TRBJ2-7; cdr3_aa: CASSQTGSEQYF
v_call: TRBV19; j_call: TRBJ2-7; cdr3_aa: CASSTPGRGYEQYF
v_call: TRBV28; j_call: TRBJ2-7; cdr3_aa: CASSLATSGYEQYF
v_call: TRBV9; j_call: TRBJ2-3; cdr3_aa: CASSVGGTDTQYF
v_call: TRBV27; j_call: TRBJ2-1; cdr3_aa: CASSPLFTEYNEQFF
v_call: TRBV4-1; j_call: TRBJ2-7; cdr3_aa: CASSQGSGPTYF
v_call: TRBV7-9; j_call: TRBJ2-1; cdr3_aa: CASSLRDGSYNEQFF
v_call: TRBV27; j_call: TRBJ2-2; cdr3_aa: CASSLWGPALNTGELFF
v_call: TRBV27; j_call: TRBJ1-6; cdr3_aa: CASSFGSYNSPLHF
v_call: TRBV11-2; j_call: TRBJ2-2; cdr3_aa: CASSSTGAGELFF
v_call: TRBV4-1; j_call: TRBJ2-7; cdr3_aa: CASSHIKSSYEQYF
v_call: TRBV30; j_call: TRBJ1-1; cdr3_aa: CAWSVDDYTEAFF
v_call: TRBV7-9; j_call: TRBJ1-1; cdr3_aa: CASSLAAGGPNTEAFF
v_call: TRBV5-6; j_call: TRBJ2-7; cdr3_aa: CASSPLEGDEQYF
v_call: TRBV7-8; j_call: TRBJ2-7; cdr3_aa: CASSSPGLAPYEQYF
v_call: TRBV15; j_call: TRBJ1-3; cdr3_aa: CAAQGIPGNTIYF
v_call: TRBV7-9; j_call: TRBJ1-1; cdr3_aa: CASSQKRGEAFF
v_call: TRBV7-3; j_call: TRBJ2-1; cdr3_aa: CASSLRRGALYNEQFF
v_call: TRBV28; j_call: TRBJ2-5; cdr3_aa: CASSLGGPPETQYF
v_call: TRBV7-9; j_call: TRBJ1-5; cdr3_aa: CASSIDGQSHQPQHF
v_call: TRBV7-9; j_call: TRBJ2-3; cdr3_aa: CASTNAPGQDTDTQYF
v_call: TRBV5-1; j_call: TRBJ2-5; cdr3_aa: CASSLDSRDQKGTQYF
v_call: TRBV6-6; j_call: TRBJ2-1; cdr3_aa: CASSLAGGNNEQFF
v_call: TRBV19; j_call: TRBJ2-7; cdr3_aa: CASSPDPGHINSYEQYF
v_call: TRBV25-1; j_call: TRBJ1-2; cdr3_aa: CASSPHLVGTGGYRGYTF
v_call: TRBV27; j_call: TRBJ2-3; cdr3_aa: CASSLLQPDGVGTQYF
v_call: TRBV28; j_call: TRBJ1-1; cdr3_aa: CASSFMTGTGNTEAFF